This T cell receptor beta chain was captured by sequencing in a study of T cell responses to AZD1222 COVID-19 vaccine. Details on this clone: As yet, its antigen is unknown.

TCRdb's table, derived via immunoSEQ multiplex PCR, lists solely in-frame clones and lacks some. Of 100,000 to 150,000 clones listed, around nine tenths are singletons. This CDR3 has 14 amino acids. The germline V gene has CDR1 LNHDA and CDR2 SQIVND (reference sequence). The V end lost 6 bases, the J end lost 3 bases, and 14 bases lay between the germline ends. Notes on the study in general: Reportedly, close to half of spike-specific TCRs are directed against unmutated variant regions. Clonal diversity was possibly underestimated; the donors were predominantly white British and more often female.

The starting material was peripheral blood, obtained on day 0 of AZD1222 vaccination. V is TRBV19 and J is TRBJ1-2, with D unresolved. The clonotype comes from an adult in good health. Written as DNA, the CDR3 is TGTGCCAGTAGAGCCAAAACAGATTACTATGGCTACACCTTC. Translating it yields CASRAKTDYYGYTF.